These T cell receptor beta chains were read from a single sample in a study of blood T cells in healthy people across ages. Via MiXCR, TCRdb re-called the 5' RACE reads, giving one row per CDR3 protein. Counted here are around 2 million distinct CDR3 sequences, about 39% occurring once; the ten biggest clones make up roughly 23%. Sequencing was performed on blood. The receptors come from a human donor in good health. Both conserved end residues are part of each CDR3. The order of the fields is CDR3 length, V gene, CDR3 protein.

cdr3_length: 16
v_call: TRBV7-6
cdr3_aa: CASGSPRTLLNTEAFF

cdr3_length: 15
v_call: TRBV12-3/TRBV12-4
cdr3_aa: CASTLTGAGIYGYTF

cdr3_length: 12
v_call: TRBV12-3/TRBV12-4
cdr3_aa: CASSTGIGGQFF

cdr3_length: 18
v_call: TRBV5-5
cdr3_aa: CASSLAISGTGVHHEQYF

cdr3_length: 15
v_call: TRBV5-1
cdr3_aa: CASSLPGAANEKLFF

cdr3_length: 15
v_call: TRBV7-9
cdr3_aa: CASSLGLGVGYEQYF

cdr3_length: 12
v_call: TRBV4-2
cdr3_aa: CASSQDIGELFF

cdr3_length: 15
v_call: TRBV29-1
cdr3_aa: CSVGVGGAPQETQYF

cdr3_length: 15
v_call: TRBV12-3/TRBV12-4
cdr3_aa: CASSPEDRFPYEQYF

cdr3_length: 17
v_call: TRBV4-1
cdr3_aa: CASSQDLYRAPNQPQHF

cdr3_length: 14
v_call: TRBV6-5
cdr3_aa: CASRKTGGYNEQFF

cdr3_length: 14
v_call: TRBV12-3/TRBV12-4
cdr3_aa: CASSFHRFLYRYTF

cdr3_length: 16
v_call: TRBV28
cdr3_aa: CASTLGSLEPYNEQFF

cdr3_length: 14
v_call: TRBV29-1
cdr3_aa: CSVEEGDIYNEQYF

cdr3_length: 15
v_call: TRBV5-5
cdr3_aa: CATEINRGINEKLFF

cdr3_length: 12
v_call: TRBV29-1
cdr3_aa: CSAGHSSYEQYF

cdr3_length: 16
v_call: TRBV7-6
cdr3_aa: CASSLGRYGSDSPLHF

cdr3_length: 14
v_call: TRBV7-8
cdr3_aa: CASSLLNHQETQYF

cdr3_length: 13
v_call: TRBV6-5
cdr3_aa: CASSYDRGPEAFF

cdr3_length: 15
v_call: TRBV3-1
cdr3_aa: CASSPTGAISYEQYF

cdr3_length: 15
v_call: TRBV12-3/TRBV12-4
cdr3_aa: CASSQRVPIGSAQHF

cdr3_length: 16
v_call: TRBV7-2
cdr3_aa: CASSLGRGPSLREQYF

cdr3_length: 14
v_call: TRBV2
cdr3_aa: CASSGYSGLGGYTF

cdr3_length: 15
v_call: TRBV6-5
cdr3_aa: CASSNPGQGAVGYTF

cdr3_length: 13
v_call: TRBV7-9
cdr3_aa: CASSLGADYEQYF

cdr3_length: 15
v_call: TRBV20-1
cdr3_aa: CSARLGRGGVRGAFF